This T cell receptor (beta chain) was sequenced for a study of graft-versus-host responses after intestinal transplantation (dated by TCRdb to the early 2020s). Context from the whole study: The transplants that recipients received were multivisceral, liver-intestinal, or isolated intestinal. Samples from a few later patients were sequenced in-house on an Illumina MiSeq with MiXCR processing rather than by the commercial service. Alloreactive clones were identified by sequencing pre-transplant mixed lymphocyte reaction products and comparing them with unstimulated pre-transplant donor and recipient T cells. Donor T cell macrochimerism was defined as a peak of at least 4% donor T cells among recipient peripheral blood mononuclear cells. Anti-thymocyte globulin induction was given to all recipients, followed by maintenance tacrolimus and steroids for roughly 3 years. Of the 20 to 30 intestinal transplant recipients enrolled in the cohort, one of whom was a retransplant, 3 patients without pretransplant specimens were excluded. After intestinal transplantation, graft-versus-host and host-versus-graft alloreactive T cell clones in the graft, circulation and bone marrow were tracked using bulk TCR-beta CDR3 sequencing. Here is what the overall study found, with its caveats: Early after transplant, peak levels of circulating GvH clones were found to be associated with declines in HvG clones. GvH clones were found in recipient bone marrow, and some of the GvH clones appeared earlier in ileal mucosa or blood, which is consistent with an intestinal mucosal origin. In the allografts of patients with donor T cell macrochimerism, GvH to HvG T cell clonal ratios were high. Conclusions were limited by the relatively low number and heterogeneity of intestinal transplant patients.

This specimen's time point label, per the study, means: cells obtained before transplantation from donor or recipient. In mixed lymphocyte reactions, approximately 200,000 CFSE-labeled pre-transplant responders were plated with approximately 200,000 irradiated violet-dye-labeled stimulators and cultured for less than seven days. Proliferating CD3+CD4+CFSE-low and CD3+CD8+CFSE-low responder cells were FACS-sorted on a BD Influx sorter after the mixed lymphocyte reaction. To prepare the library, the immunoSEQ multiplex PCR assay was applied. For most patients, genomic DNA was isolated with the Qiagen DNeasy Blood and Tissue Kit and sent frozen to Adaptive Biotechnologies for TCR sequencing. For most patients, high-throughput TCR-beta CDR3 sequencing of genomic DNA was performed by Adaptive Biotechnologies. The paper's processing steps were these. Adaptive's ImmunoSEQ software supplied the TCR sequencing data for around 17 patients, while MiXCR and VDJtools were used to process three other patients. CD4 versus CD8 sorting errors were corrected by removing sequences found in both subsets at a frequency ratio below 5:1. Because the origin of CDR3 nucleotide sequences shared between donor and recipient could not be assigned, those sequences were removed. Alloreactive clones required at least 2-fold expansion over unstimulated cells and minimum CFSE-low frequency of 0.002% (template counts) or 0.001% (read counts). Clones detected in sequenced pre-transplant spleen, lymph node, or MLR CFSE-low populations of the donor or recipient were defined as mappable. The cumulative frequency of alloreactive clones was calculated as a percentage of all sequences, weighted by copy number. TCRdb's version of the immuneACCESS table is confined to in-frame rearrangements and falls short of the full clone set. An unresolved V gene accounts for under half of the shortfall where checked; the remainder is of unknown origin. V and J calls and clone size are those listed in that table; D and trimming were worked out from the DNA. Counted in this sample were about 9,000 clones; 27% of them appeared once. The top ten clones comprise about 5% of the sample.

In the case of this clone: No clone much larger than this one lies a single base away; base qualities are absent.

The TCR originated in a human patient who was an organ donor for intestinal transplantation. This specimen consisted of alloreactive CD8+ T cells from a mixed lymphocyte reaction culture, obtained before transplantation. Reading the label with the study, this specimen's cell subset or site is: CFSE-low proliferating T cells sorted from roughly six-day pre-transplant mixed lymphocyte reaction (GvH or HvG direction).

DNA sequence: TGTGCCACCAGCAGAGATGGGCAACAGGGAATTAATCCAGGAGGGAATCAGCCCCAGCATTTT. This sequence encodes CATSRDGQQGINPGGNQPQHF. The sequence is built from TRBV15 and TRBJ1-5; tentative D gene TRBD1, with 6 bases matching. Via the germline V gene (reference sequence), CDR1 is LNHNV and CDR2 YYDKDF. From the cysteine through the phenylalanine, the CDR3 covers 21 amino acids. Here the CDR3 DNA is all that survives: 63 bases in frame from base 1. V and J are truncated by 0 bases and 4 bases respectively, leaving an intervening sequence of 28 bases. With the portions outside the CDR3 filled from the reference TRBV15 and TRBJ1-5 genes, the complete variable region becomes DAMVIQNPRYQVTQFGKPVTLSCSQTLNHNVMYWYQQKSSQAPKLLFHYYDKDFNNEADTPDNFQSRRPNTSFCFLDIRSPGLGDTAMYLCATSRDGQQGINPGGNQPQHFGDGTRLSIL.